This T cell receptor (beta chain) was observed in a study of cytomegalovirus exposure and HLA in healthy donors (dated by TCRdb to 2017 to 2019). The study in broad terms: An earlier analysis of approximately 640 of the donors reported about 250 Gb of sequence data and approximately 110 million unique TCR beta sequences from around 200 million T cells. Approximately 310 gigabases of sequencing data and around 87 million unique TCR sequences were included in an early release covering under 650 HLA-typed donors. The genetic ancestry cluster associated with self-reported Caucasian donors included about 84% of the roughly 360 genotyped donors. The study was designed to test whether signatures of past pathogen exposure could be identified by cataloging public T cell receptors. The study profiled the T cell repertoires of more than 500 subjects by immunosequencing and related them to cytomegalovirus serostatus. In addition to the first cohort of roughly 700 subjects, a separate validation cohort of under 150 different subjects was used. To predict cytomegalovirus infection status, the study brought together high-throughput TCR immunosequencing, statistical association of individual TCRs with disease status, and machine learning. A later analysis re-examined previously published TCR beta repertoires from around 670 donors and added high-resolution HLA genotyping to investigate patterns of TCR occurrence. In the later analysis, no new phenotypic data were used to find candidate immune exposures; instead, reliance was placed on TCR beta sequences and their occurrence across donors. An earlier analysis of roughly 600 of the donors used high-throughput TCR beta sequencing to judge whether each TCR beta V gene segment behaved as functional or pseudogenic. Alongside the repertoire data, information on donor age, sex, ethnicity and CMV serostatus was compiled. Genome-wide SNP genotypes for about 65% of the roughly 670 donors were used in a later genetic analysis, which treated that subset as a discovery cohort. All discovery cohort repertoires had been generated using a single sequencing platform. HLA typing included class I and class II loci at four-digit resolution. Typing coverage differed by locus: A, B, C, DRB1 and DQB1 were typed in about 629-630 donors, DQA1 in around 500, DPA1 in 606, and DPB1 in 400 to 480. Roughly 5 DR-DQ haplotypes were handled as single units for association and clustering, since linkage in the cohort was strong. On average, roughly 250,000 unique TCR beta nucleotide sequences were sequenced per donor among about 400 genotyped donors of the cohort, with 15% to 20% of those sequences being non-productive. Results the study describes overall, beyond this receptor: A group of highly shared sequence variants was considered likely to be a technical artifact of the sequencing pipeline. The authors suggested that the approach could potentially be extended to other disease states and immunological phenotypes. The 87-base-pair reads could not distinguish some IMGT-functional V segments, including TRBV6-2 and TRBV6-3, so those segments were excluded. According to a later genetic analysis, donors in an Asian-associated ancestry cluster had fewer N-insertions in productive TCRs than the approximately 700-donor mean. A few of the identified cytomegalovirus-associated TCR beta chains were confirmed in vitro to be specific for cytomegalovirus antigens. A later analysis found that most CMV-associated TCR beta chains appeared HLA-restricted, with HLA associations seemingly driven largely by CMV exposure. A later analysis associated 15,000 to 20,000 TCR beta sequences with specific HLA alleles at a false discovery rate of 0.05. Several of the top co-occurrence clusters appeared to be linked to parvovirus B19, influenza, CMV and Epstein-Barr virus, according to a later analysis. Immune exposure information for the cohort was limited to CMV serostatus. Sequencing depth was assumed to be roughly uniform across donors in the presence/absence analyses, though that assumption may not hold. A later genetic analysis associated a missense DCLRE1C variant with V-gene and J-gene trimming of TCR beta chains, and an independent cohort replicated the association. This cohort had only TCR beta chains sequenced, and the lack of alpha or paired-chain data limited which features could be detected. Across donors, most TCR sequences were observed very rarely, whereas some public TCRs were present in many individuals. In an earlier analysis of several hundred of the donors, most TCR beta V segments were observed in productive rearrangements about 90% or about 30% of the time, broadly matching IMGT annotations. The earlier analysis of about 600 of the donors excluded fewer than 20 rarely observed V segments, including chromosome 9 orphons, because counts were too low. Because HLA typing was missing for some donors at each locus, association tests included only the typed subset. Strong co-occurrence of HLA alleles, especially DR and DQ, made assigning TCR associations to individual alleles difficult. In a later analysis, the rate of TCR association differed among HLA loci, with DRB1 alleles having the most associated TCRs and HLA-C alleles having the fewest. In a later analysis, HLA-associated TCR beta chains showed more clonal expansion and lower generation probabilities than non-associated chains that were equally common. A further reported finding was that TCR beta sequences accurately predicted the HLA-A and HLA-B alleles for most subjects in the first cohort. The study listed over 150 TCR beta chains as associated with cytomegalovirus. Correlated functional status among segregating V segments might be attributable to linkage disequilibrium, but an unknown experimental factor could not be ruled out. In both the original and validation cohorts, the classifier was reported to diagnose cytomegalovirus status with high specificity and sensitivity.

To note about this clone: The antigen it recognizes is unknown. Base qualities are not provided; no much larger clone lies one nucleotide away.

Receptors were amplified or captured by the immunoSEQ multiplex PCR assay. A mixture of 60 forward primers for TCR Vbeta segments and 13 reverse primers for TCR Jbeta segments was used in the multiplex PCR. The CDR3 region of rearranged TCR beta genes was amplified from genomic DNA by a multiplex PCR assay. The amplified TCR beta libraries were sequenced on the Illumina HiSeq System as 87-base-pair reads. The paper's data handling went like this. Across the 700 or so repertoires, a later analysis counted some 80 million unique TCR beta chains, 9 million to 14 million of which were shared by at least two donors. A nearest-neighbor algorithm error-corrected the raw reads and collapsed the reads into unique sequences, merging closely related sequences to remove PCR and sequencing errors. To assign V, D and J gene segments, CDR3 sequences were aligned to IMGT reference sequences. For a sequence to be retained, a match of at least six nucleotides was required to both a V gene segment and a J gene segment. Rearrangements were called productive when the CDR3 lacked stop codons and stayed in frame with V and J; all others were non-productive. CDR3 was defined by IMGT convention, running from the second conserved V-encoded cysteine to the conserved J-encoded phenylalanine. The earlier analysis of 587 of the donors excluded any sequence lacking an unambiguous match to a single V gene segment. An earlier analysis of approximately 590 of the donors called V segments functional above 56.7% productive rearrangements and segregating when the between-donor standard deviation exceeded 5%. A statistical classification framework was built for diagnosing cytomegalovirus status from the catalog of TCR beta chain sequences. A later analysis assigned V and J genes by comparing TCR nucleotide sequences with IMGT/GENE-DB human TR gene sequences. In a later analysis, CDR3 sequences and most-parsimonious VDJ recombination scenarios were assigned using the TCRdist pipeline. In a later analysis, each TCR beta chain was defined by its CDR3 amino acid sequence together with its V-gene family, and reads lacking a unique V-gene family were excluded. In a later analysis, several hundred highly shared, low-generation-probability nucleotide sequences were removed to address suspected cross-contamination and a sequencing artifact. A later analysis calculated a clonal expansion index for each public chain from normalized within-repertoire ranks of inferred template counts. A later analysis computed generation probabilities with a VDJ recombination model fitted to out-of-frame rearrangements, and checked the results against IGoR. Hypergeometric tests were used in a later analysis to score TCR-TCR, TCR-HLA and TCR-CMV co-occurrence, with a repertoire-size bias correction applied to the TCR pairs. A later analysis estimated false discovery rates by permuting HLA or CMV assignments 20 times. In a later analysis, co-occurring TCRs were grouped with DBSCAN, and TCRdist sequence similarity was added when clustering was performed within HLA-allele-positive subsets. Repertoires with fewer than 30,000 or more than 120,000 public chains, plus five repertoires with anomalous nucleotide sharing, were excluded from co-occurrence clustering. Sourced from immuneACCESS, this table was stored by TCRdb with only in-frame sequences that have V and J called. A share of the clones is absent; for the studies checked, an unresolved V gene accounts for under half, and the remainder has no known explanation. The DNA was the basis for D and trimming; V, J and clone size are from that table. Across this sample there are approximately 160,000 clones, with about four fifths seen only once. The top ten clones comprise less than 5% of the sample.

Clipping removes 0 bases from V and 6 bases from J, with 1 as the unmatched junction base count. Based on the germline V gene (reference sequence), the CDR1 and CDR2 sequences are LNHNV and YYDKDF. Taken from cysteine to phenylalanine, the CDR3 has 14 residues. Only the CDR3 part of the read is kept: 42 bases, read in frame from the first base. The cohort comprised some 730 healthy bone marrow donors. At the time of sampling, all cohort members were nominally healthy, though unrecorded immune exposures were likely present. The donor was CMV seropositive and was included in the group of about 290 seropositive cohort members. Each donor provided a peripheral blood sample, and peripheral blood mononuclear cells were used for TCR beta sequencing. The Qiagen DNeasy Blood Extraction Kit was used to extract genomic DNA from the blood cell samples.

The clonotype was recovered from a man between 50 and 59 years old in good health and CMV-seropositive. Sequenced sample: PBMCs. Recombination connected TRBV15 to TRBJ2-1, and 8 junctional nucleotides match TRBD2. The CDR3 is CATSREGTSNEQFF. The nucleotide sequence is TGTGCCACCAGCAGAGAGGGGACTAGCAATGAGCAGTTCTTC.